Sequencing of this T cell receptor (beta chain) was carried out in a study of shared clonotypes between healthy human individuals (dated by TCRdb to between 2020 and 2021). Looking at the study overall: Three men and two women, aged 18 to 49 years, made up the cohort. Between about 0.94 and 8.9 billion PBMCs per donor were obtained by leukapheresis. Per donor, three plates each were used for CD4 naive and CD4 memory, two for CD8 naive, and one for CD8 memory. Libraries were prepared and TCR repertoires were sequenced by different laboratories using diverse techniques, in order to increase sequencing depth and limit assay-specific biases. Blood TCR repertoires of five healthy adults were deeply sequenced to estimate repertoire size and the extent of clonotype sharing between individuals. What the authors observed across the whole study: Sharing across four donors was observed for about 5% of naive CD4, over 3% of naive CD8, around 2.5% of memory CD4, and about 0.4% of memory CD8 clonotypes. Pairwise subsampling led to the expectation that sequencing depth would affect the degree of clonotype sharing among donors. Incomplete sequencing was indicated by rarefaction of sorted-subset datasets, despite the large sequencing depth. Higher generation probabilities were observed for clonotypes shared by all four sorted-subset donors than for non-shared clonotypes. Only blood was sampled, and tissue TCR repertoires likely differ from those in blood. Larger estimated clonotype richness was generally found for naive subsets than for memory subsets. Because the study included only a small number of donors, the genetic and exposure-history diversity represented was limited.

Using the deep immunoSEQ assay, multiplex PCR amplified TCR CDR3 regions from genomic DNA. Extracted genomic DNA from each cell subset was spread evenly across all wells of several immunoSEQ 96-well plates, with each plate serving as a replicate. For sorted subsets, each replicate PCR was loaded with approximately 200 ng genomic DNA, equivalent to approximately 27,000 T cell genomes. The purified libraries were quantified using a Qubit 3.0 fluorometer, sized with a Bioanalyzer 2100, and then quantified again using the KAPA Library Quantification kit. A separate single-read 150-cycle Illumina NextSeq 550 flow cell was used to sequence each immunoSEQ 96-well plate. In the source study's methods: Because the immunoSEQ output held only junctional sequences and lacked quality scores, the filtering could not match the filtering applied to full-length reads. To assign V/J genes and CDR3, sequences were annotated against IMGT germline references using PyIR, a Python wrapper for IgBLAST v1.9. Any read was removed if the V/J assignment was weak (E-value above 1e-6), the CDR3 was missing, or the read contained stop codons, out-of-frame junctions, or ambiguous translated residues. A V3J clonotype was defined by an identical inferred V gene, J gene, and CDR3 amino acid sequence. Percentage overlap between repertoires was calculated by dividing the number of shared unique clonotypes by the size of the smaller repertoire. Richness of each repertoire was evaluated using RTK rarefaction, the Chao1 estimator, and Recon v2.1 estimates of unobserved clonotypes. OLGA was used to compute generation probabilities for all TCRbeta clonotypes that the gDNA method yielded from a handful of donors. What TCRdb holds here is the immuneACCESS table cut down to in-frame rearrangements. Part of the clones is not present; checked against another copy, under half of the missing clones reflect an unresolved V gene, and the others are unexplained. That table gives V, J and clone size, and the DNA gave D and trimming. This sample holds 2 million to 2.5 million clones; roughly 92% were observed only once. The ten largest clones take up approximately 0.39% of the sample.

Healthy HIV-negative adults with no recently reported acute infections or vaccinations were included as donors. All donors were Caucasian adults living in Nashville, Tennessee, USA. Magnetic negative selection was used to enrich CD4+ T cells, after which naive cells were positively selected on CD45RA and the negative fraction became the memory subset. After blood collection by leukapheresis, PBMCs were isolated using Ficoll-Histopaque density gradient centrifugation and then cryopreserved in the vapor phase of liquid nitrogen. Purity and quantity of every magnetically sorted T cell population were checked by analytical flow cytometry. Genomic DNA was isolated from each sorted fraction and quantified by UV absorbance on a Nanodrop 2000c. This clone came up a few times. Its antigen is unknown. Within one base of it there is no much larger clone, and no base qualities were kept. The sequencing input was naive CD4+ T cells from PBMCs. Taken with the paper, the label for cell subset or site translates to: CD45RA+ positively selected. The clonotype was recovered from a man in his late teens or twenties in good health. Some clones in this sample may be carry-over from other donors' samples.

The CDR3 is CASSALANEKLFF. Here is the DNA: TGTGCCAGCTCCGCCCTCGCTAATGAAAAACTGTTTTTT. The V and J genes are TRBV2 and TRBJ1-4, with the D gene not confidently named. The CDR3 spans 13 residues, from the cysteine through the phenylalanine. The CDR3 DNA has 39 bases and is translated from base 1. Taken from the germline V gene, the CDR1 and CDR2 loops are SNHLY and FYNNEI. V drops 8 bases and J drops 3 bases, leaving 10 bases in between.